The 10 T cell receptor beta chains below were found in one sample sequenced in a study of cytomegalovirus exposure and HLA in healthy donors. Researchers ran the PCR with 60 Vbeta and 13 Jbeta primers. The method was immunoSEQ multiplex PCR; TCRdb's version includes in-frame clones alone and lacks a portion of them. This sample has 160,000 or so clones, with about 77% found just once. Material for sequencing was PBMCs. Receptors were obtained from a man aged 25-45 years in good health and CMV-seronegative.

The chain employs TRBV11-2 and TRBJ2-2, with D perhaps matching TRBD2 (6 bases). V was shortened by 5 bases and J by 3 bases, with 16 bases between the two germline ends. CDR1 is SGHAT and CDR2 is FQNNGV in the germline V gene. The CDR3 loop spans 16 amino acids. CDR3 nucleotide sequence: TGTGCCAGCAGCCCCCGGGGGTCGTTCTACACCGGGGAGCTGTTTTTT. It translates to CASSPRGSFYTGELFF.

This clone showed up just a few times. The rearrangement joins TRBV4-1 to TRBJ2-2; 10 bases fit TRBD2. This CDR3 contains 14 residues. V shed 8 bases and J 4 bases; nucleotides not matched to a gene: 4. Germline loops: CDR1 MGHRA, CDR2 YSYEKL. The CDR3 DNA follows: TGCGCCAGCCGACGGACTAGCGGCACCGGGGAGCTGTTTTTT. Translated: CASRRTSGTGELFF.

The chain carries TRBV5-1 and TRBJ1-4, with no clear D. V was clipped by 0 bases and J by 0 bases, with 12 bases between them. CDR1 is SGHRS, CDR2 YFSETQ, per germline. The CDR3 loop spans 17 amino acids. The CDR3 spells CASSLVPGLATNEKLFF. The DNA of the CDR3 is TGCGCCAGCAGCTTGGTACCGGGGTTAGCAACTAATGAAAAACTGTTTTTT.

The chain recombines TRBV21-1 with TRBJ1-1. TRBV21-1 is given as a pseudogene. The CDR3 length is 11 residues. This CDR3 reads CASSKYSEAFF. The CDR3 DNA follows: TGTGCCAGCAGCAAGTACTCTGAAGCTTTCTTT.

The V and J genes are TRBV4-1 and TRBJ2-1; 9 nucleotides match TRBD2. From germline, CDR1 is MGHRA and CDR2 YSYEKL. The CDR3 is 16 amino acids. Trimming took 1 base from V and 9 from J; bases not matched to a gene: 10. The CDR3 loop is CASSQGVAGVGGEQFF. CDR3 nucleotides: TGCGCCAGCAGCCAAGGTGTAGCGGGGGTGGGTGGTGAGCAGTTCTTC.

The chain is built from TRBV10-3 and TRBJ2-3, with a tentative D call TRBD2 (6 bases). Trimming removed 2 bases at V and 2 bases at J, with 11 bases between. Per germline, CDR1 ENHRY and CDR2 SYGVKD. The CDR3 has 15 residues. CDR3 loop: CAISEVREDTDTQYF. CDR3 bases: TGTGCCATCAGTGAGGTGAGGGAGGACACAGATACGCAGTATTTT.

The chain carries TRBV10-3 and TRBJ1-2, with 7 nucleotides matching TRBD1. Germline loops: CDR1 ENHRY, CDR2 SYGVKD. The CDR3 has 13 residues. V was pared by 5 bases and J by 3 bases, with 3 bases of the junction left unmatched. The CDR3 DNA is TGTGCCATCAGTAAAGACAGGGACTATGGCTACACCTTC. The encoded protein is CAISKDRDYGYTF.

Only a few counts were recorded for this clone. The V call is TRBV5-6, the J call TRBJ2-3; TRBD1 might be the D (6 bases). From germline, CDR1 is SGHDT and CDR2 YYEEEE. Between the trimmed V and J ends, which lost 5 bases and 0 bases, there was a span of 16 bases. The CDR3 runs to 16 residues. The CDR3 protein is CASSPGWGRSTDTQYF. As DNA, the CDR3 is TGTGCCAGCAGTCCAGGGTGGGGGCGAAGCACAGATACGCAGTATTTT.

The chain joins TRBV7-3 to TRBJ2-4; 11 bases are shared with TRBD1. CDR3 size: 16 residues. Germline assignment: CDR1 SGHTA and CDR2 FQGTGA. J gave up 7 bases and V 5 bases, and 10 bases lay outside the gene matches. The CDR3 DNA reads as TGTGCCAGCAGCCCTACAACGGACAGGGGGCGGAACATTCAGTACTTC. Translated: CASSPTTDRGRNIQYF.

This chain joins TRBV18 and TRBJ1-1; D call uncertain. The CDR3 covers 13 residues. The germline V gene has CDR1 KGHSH and CDR2 LQKENI. The germline V and J ends were trimmed by 2 bases and 3 bases, with 7 bases remaining between them. For the CDR3, the DNA is TGTGCCAGCTCACCAATCGGGGACACTGAAGCTTTCTTT. Translation: CASSPIGDTEAFF.